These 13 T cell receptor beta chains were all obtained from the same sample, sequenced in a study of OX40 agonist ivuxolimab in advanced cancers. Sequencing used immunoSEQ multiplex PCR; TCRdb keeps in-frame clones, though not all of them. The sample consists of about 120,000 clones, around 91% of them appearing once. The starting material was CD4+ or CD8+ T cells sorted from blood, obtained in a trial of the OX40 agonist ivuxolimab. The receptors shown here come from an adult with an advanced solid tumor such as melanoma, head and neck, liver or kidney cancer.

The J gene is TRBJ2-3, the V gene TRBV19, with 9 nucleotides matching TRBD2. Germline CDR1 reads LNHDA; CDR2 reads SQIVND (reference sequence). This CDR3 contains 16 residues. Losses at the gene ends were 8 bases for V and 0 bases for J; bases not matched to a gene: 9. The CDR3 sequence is CASAERGVPSTDTQYF. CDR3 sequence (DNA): TGTGCCAGTGCAGAGCGGGGGGTCCCTAGCACAGATACGCAGTATTTT.

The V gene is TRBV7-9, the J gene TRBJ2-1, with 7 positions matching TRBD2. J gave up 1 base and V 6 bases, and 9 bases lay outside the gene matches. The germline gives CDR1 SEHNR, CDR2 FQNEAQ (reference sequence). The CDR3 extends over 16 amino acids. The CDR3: CASSVDRTSSYNEQFF. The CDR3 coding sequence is TGTGCCAGCAGTGTAGATAGGACTAGTTCCTACAATGAGCAGTTCTTC.

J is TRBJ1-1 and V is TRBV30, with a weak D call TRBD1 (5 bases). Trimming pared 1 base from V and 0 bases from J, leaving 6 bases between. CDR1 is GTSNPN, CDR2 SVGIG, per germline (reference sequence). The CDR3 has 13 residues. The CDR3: CAWSGDLNTEAFF. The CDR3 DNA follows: TGTGCCTGGAGTGGGGACCTGAACACTGAAGCTTTCTTT.

CDR3 nucleotide sequence: TGTGCCAGCAGTGATAGCGGGGGCCTCACCGGGGAGCTGTTTTTT. Translating it yields CASSDSGGLTGELFF. The chain uses TRBV25-1 and TRBJ2-2, with 9 positions matching TRBD2. Germline V gives CDR1 MGHDK, CDR2 SYGVNS. V lost 3 bases and J lost 4; bases outside the gene matches: 3. The CDR3 is made up of 15 amino acids.

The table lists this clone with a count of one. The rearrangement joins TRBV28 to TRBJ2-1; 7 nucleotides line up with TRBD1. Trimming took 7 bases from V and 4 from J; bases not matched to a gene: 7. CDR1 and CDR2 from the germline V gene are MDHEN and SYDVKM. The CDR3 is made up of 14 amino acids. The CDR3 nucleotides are TGTGCCAGCATACCGGGACAGCAGTACAATGAGCAGTTCTTC. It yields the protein CASIPGQQYNEQFF.

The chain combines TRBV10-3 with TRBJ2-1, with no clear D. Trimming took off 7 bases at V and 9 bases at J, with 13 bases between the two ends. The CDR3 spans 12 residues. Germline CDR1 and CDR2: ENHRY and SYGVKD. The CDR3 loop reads CAITPGDVEQFF. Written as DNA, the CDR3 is TGTGCCATCACGCCGGGCGATGTTGAGCAGTTCTTC.

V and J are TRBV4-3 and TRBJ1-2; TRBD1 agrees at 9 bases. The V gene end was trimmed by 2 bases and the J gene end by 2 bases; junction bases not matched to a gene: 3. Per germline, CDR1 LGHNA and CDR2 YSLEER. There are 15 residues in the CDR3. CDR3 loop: CASSQRGQGNYGYTF. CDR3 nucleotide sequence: TGCGCCAGCAGCCAACGTGGACAGGGGAACTATGGCTACACCTTC.

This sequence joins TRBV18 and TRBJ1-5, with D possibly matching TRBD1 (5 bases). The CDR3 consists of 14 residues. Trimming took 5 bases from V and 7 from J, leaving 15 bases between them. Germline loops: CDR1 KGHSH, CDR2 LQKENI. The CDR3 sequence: CASSFQGGEQPQHF. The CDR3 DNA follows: TGTGCCAGCTCATTTCAGGGAGGGGAGCAGCCCCAGCATTTT.

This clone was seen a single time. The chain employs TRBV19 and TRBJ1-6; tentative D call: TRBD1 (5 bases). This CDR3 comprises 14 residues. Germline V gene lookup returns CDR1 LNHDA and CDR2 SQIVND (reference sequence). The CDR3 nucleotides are TGTGCAACTAGAAATCAGGGACGGAATTCACCCCTCCACTTT. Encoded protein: CATRNQGRNSPLHF.

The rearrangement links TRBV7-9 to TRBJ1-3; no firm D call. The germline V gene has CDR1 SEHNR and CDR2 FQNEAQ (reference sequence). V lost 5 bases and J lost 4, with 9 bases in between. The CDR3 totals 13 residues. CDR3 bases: TGTGCCAGCAGCCTTGAAACGGGAAACACCATATATTTT. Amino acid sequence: CASSLETGNTIYF.

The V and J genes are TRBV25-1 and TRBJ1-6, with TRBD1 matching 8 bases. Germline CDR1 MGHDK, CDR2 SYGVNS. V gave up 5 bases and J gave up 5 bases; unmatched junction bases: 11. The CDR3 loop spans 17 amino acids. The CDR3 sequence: CASSSRTGRSDNSPLHF. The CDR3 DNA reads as TGTGCCAGCAGTTCCCGGACAGGGAGGTCAGATAATTCACCCCTCCACTTT.

CDR3 region: CASNPGLQETQYF. CDR3 bases: TGTGCCAGTAACCCGGGACTTCAAGAGACCCAGTACTTC. This chain connects TRBV19 to TRBJ2-5, with a weak D call TRBD2 (6 bases). Trimming shortened V by 7 bases and J by 2 bases, and 11 bases separated the two germline ends. From germline, CDR1 is LNHDA and CDR2 SQIVND (reference sequence). The length of the CDR3 is 13 residues. The full variable domain, in which reference TRBV19 and TRBJ2-5 provide the parts outside the CDR3, is DGGITQSPKYLFRKEGQNVTLSCEQNLNHDAMYWYRQDPGQGLRLIYYSQIVNDFQKGDIAEGYSVSREKKESFPLTVTSAQKNPTAFYLCASNPGLQETQYFGPGTRLLVL.

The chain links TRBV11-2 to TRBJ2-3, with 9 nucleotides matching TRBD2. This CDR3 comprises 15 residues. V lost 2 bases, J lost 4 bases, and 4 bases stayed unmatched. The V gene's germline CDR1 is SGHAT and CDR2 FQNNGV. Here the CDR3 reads CASSLMERGADTQYF. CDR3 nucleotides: TGTGCCAGCAGCTTAATGGAGCGGGGGGCAGATACGCAGTATTTT.